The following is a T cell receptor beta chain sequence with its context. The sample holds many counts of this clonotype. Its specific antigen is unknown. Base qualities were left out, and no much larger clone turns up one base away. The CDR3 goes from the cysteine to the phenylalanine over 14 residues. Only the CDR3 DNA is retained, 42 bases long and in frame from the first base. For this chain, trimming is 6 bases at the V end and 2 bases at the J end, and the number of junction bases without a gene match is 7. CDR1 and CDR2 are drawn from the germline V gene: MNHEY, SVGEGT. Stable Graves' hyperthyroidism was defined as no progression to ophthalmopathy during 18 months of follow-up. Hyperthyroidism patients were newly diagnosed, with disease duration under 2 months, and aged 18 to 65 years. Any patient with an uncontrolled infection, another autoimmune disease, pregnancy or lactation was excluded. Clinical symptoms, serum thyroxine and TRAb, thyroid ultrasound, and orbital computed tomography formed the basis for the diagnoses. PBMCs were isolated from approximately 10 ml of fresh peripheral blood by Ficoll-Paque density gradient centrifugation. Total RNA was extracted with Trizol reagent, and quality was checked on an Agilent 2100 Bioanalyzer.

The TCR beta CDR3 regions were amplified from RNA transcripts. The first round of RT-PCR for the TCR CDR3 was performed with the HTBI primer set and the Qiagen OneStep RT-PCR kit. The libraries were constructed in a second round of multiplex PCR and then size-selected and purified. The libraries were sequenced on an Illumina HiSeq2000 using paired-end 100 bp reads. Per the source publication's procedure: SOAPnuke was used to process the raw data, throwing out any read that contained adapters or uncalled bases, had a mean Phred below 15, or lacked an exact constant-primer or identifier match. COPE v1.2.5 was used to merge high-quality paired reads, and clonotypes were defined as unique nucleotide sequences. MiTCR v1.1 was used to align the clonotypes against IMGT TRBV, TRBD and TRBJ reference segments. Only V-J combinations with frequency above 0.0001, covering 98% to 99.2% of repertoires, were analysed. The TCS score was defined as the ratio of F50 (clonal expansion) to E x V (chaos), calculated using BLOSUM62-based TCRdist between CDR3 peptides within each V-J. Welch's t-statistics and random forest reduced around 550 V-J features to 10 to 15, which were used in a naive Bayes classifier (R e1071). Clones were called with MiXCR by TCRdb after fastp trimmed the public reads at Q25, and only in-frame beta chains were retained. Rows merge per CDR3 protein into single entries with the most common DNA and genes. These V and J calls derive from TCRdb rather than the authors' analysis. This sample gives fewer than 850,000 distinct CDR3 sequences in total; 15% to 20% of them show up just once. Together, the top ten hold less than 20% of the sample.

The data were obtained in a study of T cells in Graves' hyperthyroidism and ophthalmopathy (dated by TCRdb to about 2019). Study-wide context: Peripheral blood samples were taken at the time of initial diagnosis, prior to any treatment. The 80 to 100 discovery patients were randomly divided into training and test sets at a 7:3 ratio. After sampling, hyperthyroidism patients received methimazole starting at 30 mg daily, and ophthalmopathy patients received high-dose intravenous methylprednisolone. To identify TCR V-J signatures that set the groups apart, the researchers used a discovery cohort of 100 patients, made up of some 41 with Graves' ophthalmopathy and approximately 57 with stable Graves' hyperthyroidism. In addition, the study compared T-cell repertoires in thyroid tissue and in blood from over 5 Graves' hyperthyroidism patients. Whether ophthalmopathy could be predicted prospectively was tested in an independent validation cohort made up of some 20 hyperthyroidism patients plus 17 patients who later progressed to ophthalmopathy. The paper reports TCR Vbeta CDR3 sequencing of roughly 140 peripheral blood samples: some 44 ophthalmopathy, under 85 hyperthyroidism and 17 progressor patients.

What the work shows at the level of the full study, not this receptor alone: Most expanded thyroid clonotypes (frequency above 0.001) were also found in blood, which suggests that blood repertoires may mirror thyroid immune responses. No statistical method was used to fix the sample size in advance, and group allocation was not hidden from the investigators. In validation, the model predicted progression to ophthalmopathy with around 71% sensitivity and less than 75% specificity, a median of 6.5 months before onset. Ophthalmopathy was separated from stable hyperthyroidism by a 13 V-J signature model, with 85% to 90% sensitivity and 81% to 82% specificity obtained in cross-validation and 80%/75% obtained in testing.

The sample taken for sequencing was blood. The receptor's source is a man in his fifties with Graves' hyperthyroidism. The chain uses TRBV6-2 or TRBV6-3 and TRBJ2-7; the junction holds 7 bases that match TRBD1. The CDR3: CASRPTGVAYEQYF. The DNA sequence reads TGTGCCAGCAGACCTACAGGGGTCGCCTACGAGCAGTACTTC.